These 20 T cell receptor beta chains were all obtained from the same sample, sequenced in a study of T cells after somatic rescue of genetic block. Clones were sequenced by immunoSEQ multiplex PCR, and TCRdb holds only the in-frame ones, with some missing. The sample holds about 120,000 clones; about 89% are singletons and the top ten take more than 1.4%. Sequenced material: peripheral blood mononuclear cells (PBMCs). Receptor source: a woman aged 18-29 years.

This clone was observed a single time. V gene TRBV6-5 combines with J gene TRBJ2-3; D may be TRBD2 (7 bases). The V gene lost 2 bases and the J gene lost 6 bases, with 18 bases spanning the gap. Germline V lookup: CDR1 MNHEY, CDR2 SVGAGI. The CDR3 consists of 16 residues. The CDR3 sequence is CASSYVWGGLTDTQYF. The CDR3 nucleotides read TGTGCCAGCAGTTACGTCTGGGGGGGGCTCACGGATACGCAGTATTTT.

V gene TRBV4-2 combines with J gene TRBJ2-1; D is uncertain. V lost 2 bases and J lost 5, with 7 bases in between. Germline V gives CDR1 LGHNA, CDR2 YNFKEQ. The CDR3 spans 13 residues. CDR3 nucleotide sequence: TGTGCCAGCAGCCAAAGGATGAACAATGAGCAGTTCTTC. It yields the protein CASSQRMNNEQFF.

Written as DNA, the CDR3 is TGTGCCAGCAGCGTGGACGGACCCCTACCCCAGTGGAATTCACCCCTCCACTTT. It translates to CASSVDGPLPQWNSPLHF. The chain carries TRBV11-1 and TRBJ1-6; no clear D gene. V lost 5 bases and J lost 7, with 24 bases in between. CDR3 size: 18 residues. The V gene's germline CDR1 is SGHAT and CDR2 FQDESV (reference sequence).

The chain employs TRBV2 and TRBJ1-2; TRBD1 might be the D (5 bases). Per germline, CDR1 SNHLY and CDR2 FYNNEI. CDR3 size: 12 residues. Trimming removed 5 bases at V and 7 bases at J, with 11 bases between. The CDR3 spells CASSTGGSGYTF. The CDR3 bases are TGTGCCAGCAGTACCGGGGGAAGTGGCTACACCTTC.

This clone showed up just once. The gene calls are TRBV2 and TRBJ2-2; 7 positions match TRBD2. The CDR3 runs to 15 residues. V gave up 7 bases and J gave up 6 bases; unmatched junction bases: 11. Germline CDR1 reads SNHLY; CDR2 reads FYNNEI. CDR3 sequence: CASIKGEGRSGELFF. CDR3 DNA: TGTGCCAGCATCAAAGGGGAGGGACGGTCCGGGGAGCTGTTTTTT. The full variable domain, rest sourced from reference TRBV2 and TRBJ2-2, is EPEVTQTPSHQVTQMGQEVILRCVPISNHLYFYWYRQILGQKVEFLVSFYNNEISEKSEIFDDQFSVERPDGSNFTLKIRSTKLEDSAMYFCASIKGEGRSGELFFGEGSRLTVL.

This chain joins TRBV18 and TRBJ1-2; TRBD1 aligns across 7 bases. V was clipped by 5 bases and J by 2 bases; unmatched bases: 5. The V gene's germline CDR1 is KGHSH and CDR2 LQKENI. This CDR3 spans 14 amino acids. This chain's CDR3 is CASSSPTGNYGYTF. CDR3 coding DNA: TGTGCCAGCTCAAGTCCGACAGGGAACTATGGCTACACCTTC.

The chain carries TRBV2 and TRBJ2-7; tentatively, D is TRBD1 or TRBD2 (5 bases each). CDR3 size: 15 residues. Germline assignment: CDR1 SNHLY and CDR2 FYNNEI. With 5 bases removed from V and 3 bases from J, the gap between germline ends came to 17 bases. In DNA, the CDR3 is TGTGCCAGCAGTCTCCGTAGGGACGTTCGCTACGAGCAGTACTTC. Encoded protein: CASSLRRDVRYEQYF.

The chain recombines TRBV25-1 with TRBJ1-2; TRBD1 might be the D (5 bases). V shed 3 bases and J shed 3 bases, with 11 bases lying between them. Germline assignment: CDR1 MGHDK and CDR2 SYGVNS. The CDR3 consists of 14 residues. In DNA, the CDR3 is TGTGCCAGCAGTGAGTCGACAGAGTACTATGGCTACACCTTC. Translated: CASSESTEYYGYTF.

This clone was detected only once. CDR3 sequence (DNA): TGTGCCTGGAGTCTCTATGGGACCCAGTACTTC. Translating gives CAWSLYGTQYF. V gene TRBV30 combines with J gene TRBJ2-5; D ambiguous. Trimming removed 2 bases at V and 7 bases at J, with 8 bases between. In germline, CDR1 is GTSNPN, CDR2 SVGIG (reference sequence). The CDR3 is 11 residues long.

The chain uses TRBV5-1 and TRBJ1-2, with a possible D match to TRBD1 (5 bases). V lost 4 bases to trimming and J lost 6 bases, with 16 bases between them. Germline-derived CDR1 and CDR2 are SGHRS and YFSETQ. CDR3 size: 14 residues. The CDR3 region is CASSIQGQEDGYTF. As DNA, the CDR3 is TGCGCCAGCAGCATCCAGGGCCAGGAAGATGGCTACACCTTC.

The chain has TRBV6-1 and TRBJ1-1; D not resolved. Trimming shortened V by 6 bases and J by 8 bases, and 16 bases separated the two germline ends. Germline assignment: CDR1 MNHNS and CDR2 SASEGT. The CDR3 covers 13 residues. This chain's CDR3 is CASSFQRQGEAFF. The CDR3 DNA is TGTGCCAGCAGCTTTCAGCGGCAAGGGGAAGCTTTCTTT.

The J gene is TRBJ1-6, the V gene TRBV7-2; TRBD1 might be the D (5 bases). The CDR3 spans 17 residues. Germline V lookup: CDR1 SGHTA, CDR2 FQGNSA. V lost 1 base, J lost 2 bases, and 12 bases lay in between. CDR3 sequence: CASSLERRGTYNSPLHF. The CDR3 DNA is TGTGCCAGCAGCTTAGAGAGAAGGGGTACCTATAATTCACCCCTCCACTTT.

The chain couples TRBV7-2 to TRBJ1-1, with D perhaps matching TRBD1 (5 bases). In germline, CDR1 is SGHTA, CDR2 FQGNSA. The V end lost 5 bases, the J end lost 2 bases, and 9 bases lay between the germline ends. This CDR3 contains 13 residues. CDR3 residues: CASSLQGNTEAFF. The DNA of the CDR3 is TGTGCCAGCAGCCTCCAGGGTAACACTGAAGCTTTCTTT.

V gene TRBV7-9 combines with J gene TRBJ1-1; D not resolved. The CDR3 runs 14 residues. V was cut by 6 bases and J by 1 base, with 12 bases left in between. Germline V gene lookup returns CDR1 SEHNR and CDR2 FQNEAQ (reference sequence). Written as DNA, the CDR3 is TGTGCCAGCAGATCAGTCGTCGAGAACACTGAAGCTTTCTTT. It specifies CASRSVVENTEAFF.

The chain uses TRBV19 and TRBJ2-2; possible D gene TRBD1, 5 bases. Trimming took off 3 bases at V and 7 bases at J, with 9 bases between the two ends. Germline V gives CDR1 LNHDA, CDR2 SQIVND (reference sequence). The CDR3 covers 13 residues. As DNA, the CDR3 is TGTGCCAGTAGTATGGGGCCCCACGGGGAGCTGTTTTTT. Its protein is CASSMGPHGELFF.

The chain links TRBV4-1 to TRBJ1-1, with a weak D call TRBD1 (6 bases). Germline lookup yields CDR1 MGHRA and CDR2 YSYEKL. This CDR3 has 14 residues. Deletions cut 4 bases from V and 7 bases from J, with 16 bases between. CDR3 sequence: CASSRQRQTGEAFF. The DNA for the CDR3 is TGCGCCAGCAGCCGACAGAGGCAGACAGGTGAAGCTTTCTTT.

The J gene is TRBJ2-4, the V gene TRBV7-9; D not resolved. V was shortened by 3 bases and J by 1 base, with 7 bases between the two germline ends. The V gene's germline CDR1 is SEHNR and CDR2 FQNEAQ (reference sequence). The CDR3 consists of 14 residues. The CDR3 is CASSLGFAKNIQYF. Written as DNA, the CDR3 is TGTGCCAGCAGCTTGGGGTTCGCCAAAAACATTCAGTACTTC. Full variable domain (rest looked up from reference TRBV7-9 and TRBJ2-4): DTGVSQNPRHKITKRGQNVTFRCDPISEHNRLYWYRQTLGQGPEFLTYFQNEAQLEKSRLLSDRFSAERPKGSFSTLEIQRTEQGDSAMYLCASSLGFAKNIQYFGAGTRLSVL.

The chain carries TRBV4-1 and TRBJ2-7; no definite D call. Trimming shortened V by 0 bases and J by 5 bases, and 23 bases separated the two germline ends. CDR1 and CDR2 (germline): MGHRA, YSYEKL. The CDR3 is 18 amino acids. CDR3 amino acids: CASSQEPDGHGLIHEQYF. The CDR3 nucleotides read TGCGCCAGCAGCCAAGAGCCCGACGGGCACGGCCTGATCCACGAGCAGTACTTC.

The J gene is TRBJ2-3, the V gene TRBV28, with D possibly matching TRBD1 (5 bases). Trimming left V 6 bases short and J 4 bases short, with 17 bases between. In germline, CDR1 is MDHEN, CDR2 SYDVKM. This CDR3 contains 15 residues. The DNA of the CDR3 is TGTGCCAGCAGGCTACAGGATTTGGGTCCAGATACGCAGTATTTT. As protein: CASRLQDLGPDTQYF.

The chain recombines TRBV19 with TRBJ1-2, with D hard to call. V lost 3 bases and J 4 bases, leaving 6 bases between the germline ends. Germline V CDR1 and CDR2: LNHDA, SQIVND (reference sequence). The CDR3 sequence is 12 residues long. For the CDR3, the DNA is TGTGCCAGTAGTATCAGGACCTATGGCTACACCTTC. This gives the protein CASSIRTYGYTF.